A single TCR beta chain is shown here with its context. Its antigen is still unknown. The data belong to a study of post-analysis software for immune sequencing data. Overall study results and limits: F-measure co-clustering was strong for batch-matched samples. For normalized Chao1 diversity, multiple sclerosis patients scored significantly lower than controls did. There were five TRBV segments more frequent in patients than controls, and TRBV5-6, TRBV5-1 and TRBV20-1 were among them.

V shed 3 bases, J shed 2 bases, and the junction held 6 bases outside the gene matches. Germline V gene sequence: CDR1 SEHNR, CDR2 FQNEAQ (reference sequence). This CDR3 has 16 amino acids. Every TCR beta cDNA library bore unique molecular identifiers. There were roughly 0.95 to 10 million T cells, and around 460,000 cDNA molecules came from them. From the PCR reads, TCRdb called clonotypes with MiXCR, one entry per CDR3 protein. The repertoire holds more than 450,000 distinct CDR3 sequences, with 44% as singletons. The sequence came from a girl aged 5 to 17 with multiple sclerosis. Source material: blood. V gene TRBV7-9 combines with J gene TRBJ2-1; 8 nucleotides match TRBD1. The CDR3 nucleotides read TGTGCCAGCAGCTTCGCCGACAGGGGCCCCTACAATGAGCAGTTCTTC. Translating gives CASSFADRGPYNEQFF.